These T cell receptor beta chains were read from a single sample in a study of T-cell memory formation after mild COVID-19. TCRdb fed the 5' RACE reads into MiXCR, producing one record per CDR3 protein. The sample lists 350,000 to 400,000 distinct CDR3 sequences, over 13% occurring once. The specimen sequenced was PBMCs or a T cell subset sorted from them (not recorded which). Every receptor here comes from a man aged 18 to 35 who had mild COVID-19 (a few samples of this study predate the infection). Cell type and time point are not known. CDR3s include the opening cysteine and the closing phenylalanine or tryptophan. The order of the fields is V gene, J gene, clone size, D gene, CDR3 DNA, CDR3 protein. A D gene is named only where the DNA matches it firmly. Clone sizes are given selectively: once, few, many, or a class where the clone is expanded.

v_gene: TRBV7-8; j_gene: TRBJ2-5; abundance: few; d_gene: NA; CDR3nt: TGTGCCAGCAGCTTACGCCCCCTAGCTGGTGAGACCCAGTACTTC; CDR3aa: CASSLRPLAGETQYF
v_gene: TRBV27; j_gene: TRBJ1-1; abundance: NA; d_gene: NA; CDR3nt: TGTGCCAGCAGTTTAAGAGCCGGAGGGGCTGAAGCTTTCTTT; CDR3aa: CASSLRAGGAEAFF
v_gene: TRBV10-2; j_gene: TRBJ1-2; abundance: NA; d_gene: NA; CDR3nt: TGCGCCAGCAGTGAGATTGAGGGAAACTATGGCTACACCTTC; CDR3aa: CASSEIEGNYGYTF
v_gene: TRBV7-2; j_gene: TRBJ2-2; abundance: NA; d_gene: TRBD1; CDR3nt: TGTGCCAGCAGCCGTAGACAGGGGACCGGGGAGCTGTTTTTT; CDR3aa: CASSRRQGTGELFF
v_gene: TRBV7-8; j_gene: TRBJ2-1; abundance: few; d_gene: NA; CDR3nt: TGTGCCAGCAATAAGGGGGGCGGGACCTACAATGAGCAGTTCTTC; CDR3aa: CASNKGGGTYNEQFF
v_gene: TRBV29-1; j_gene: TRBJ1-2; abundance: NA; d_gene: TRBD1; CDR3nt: TGCAGCGTAAAACAGGGGACTTGGGACTATGGCTACACCTTC; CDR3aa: CSVKQGTWDYGYTF
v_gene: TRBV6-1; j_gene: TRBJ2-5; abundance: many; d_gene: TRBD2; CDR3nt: TGTGCCAGCAGTGAAGCGATCGGTAGCGGGGAAGAGACCCAGTACTTC; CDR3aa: CASSEAIGSGEETQYF
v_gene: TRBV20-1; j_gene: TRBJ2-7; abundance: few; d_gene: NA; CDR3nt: TGCAGTGCCAGAGGGGAGAGTTTTCCCTACGAGCAGTACTTC; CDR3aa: CSARGESFPYEQYF
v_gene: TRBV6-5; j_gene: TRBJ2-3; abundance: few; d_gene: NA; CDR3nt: TGTGCCAGCAGTATAAGGGGGACAGATACGCAGTATTTT; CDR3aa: CASSIRGTDTQYF
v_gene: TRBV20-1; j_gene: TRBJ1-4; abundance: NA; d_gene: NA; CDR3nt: TGCAGTGTTATCGGGGGTTGGAATGAAAAACTGTTTTTT; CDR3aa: CSVIGGWNEKLFF
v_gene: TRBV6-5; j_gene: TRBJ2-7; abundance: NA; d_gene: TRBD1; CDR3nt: TGTGCCAGCAGTTCCTGGACAGGGGTCAACGAGCAGTACTTC; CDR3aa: CASSSWTGVNEQYF
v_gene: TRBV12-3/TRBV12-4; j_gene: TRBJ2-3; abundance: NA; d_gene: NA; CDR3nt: TGTGCCAGCAGAACGGCCCCCCGGCGGGGGCCGGGGGATACGCAGTATTTT; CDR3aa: CASRTAPRRGPGDTQYF
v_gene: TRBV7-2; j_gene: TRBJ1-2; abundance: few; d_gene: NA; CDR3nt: TGTGCCAGCAGCTTAACCCAGGGAAAAGTAGTCTATGGCTACACCTTC; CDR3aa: CASSLTQGKVVYGYTF
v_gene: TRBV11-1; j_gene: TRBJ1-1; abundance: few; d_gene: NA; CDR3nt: TGTGCCAGCAGCTTAAGGGCAGGCAGCGGGACTGAAGCTTTCTTT; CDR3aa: CASSLRAGSGTEAFF
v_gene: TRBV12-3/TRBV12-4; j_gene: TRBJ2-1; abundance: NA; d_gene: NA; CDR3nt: TGTGCCAGCAGGGAGGGGGGGCCCTACAATGAGCAGTTCTTC; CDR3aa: CASREGGPYNEQFF
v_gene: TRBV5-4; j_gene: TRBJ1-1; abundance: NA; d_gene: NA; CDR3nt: TGTGCCAGCAGCCGGCTGACAATCACTGAAGCTTTCTTT; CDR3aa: CASSRLTITEAFF
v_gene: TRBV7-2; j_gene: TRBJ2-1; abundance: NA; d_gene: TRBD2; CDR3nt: TGTGCCAGCAGCTTAGATTCGTTAGCGGGGAGGACGTACAATGAGCAGTTCTTC; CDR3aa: CASSLDSLAGRTYNEQFF
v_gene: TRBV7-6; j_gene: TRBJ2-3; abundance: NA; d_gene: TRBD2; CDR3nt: TGTGCCAGCAGCTCCTCCGGACTAGCGACAGATACGCAGTATTTT; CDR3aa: CASSSSGLATDTQYF
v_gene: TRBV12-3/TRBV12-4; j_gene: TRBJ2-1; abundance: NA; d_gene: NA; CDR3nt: TGTGCCAGCAGTCCCCGGGACGCTCCCAGAGGGAATGAGCAGTTCTTC; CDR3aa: CASSPRDAPRGNEQFF
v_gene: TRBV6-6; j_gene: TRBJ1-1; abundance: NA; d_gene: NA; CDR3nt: TGTGCCAGCAGTTACCCTCAGCGAGGGACTGAAGCTTTCTTT; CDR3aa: CASSYPQRGTEAFF
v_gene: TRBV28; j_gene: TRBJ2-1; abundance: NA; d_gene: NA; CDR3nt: TGTGCCAGCAGTTCAAATAGAAGGGGTTCCTACAATGAGCAGTTCTTC; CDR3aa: CASSSNRRGSYNEQFF
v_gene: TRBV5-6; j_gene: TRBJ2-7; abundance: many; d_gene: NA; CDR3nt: TGTGCCAGCAGCAGACTCGGACAGTCCCAACGGGAGCAGTACTTC; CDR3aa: CASSRLGQSQREQYF
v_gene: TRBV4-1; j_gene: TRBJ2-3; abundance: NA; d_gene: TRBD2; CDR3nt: TGCGCCAGCAGCCCCCGACTAGCGGGGGGGCCGGATACGCAGTATTTT; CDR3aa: CASSPRLAGGPDTQYF
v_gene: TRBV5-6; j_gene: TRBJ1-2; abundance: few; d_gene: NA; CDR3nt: TGTGCCAGCAGCTTGGCAGGCTATGGCTACACCTTC; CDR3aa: CASSLAGYGYTF
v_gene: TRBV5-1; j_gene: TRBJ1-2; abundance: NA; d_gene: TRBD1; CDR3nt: TGCGCCAGCGAAGGACAGGGAGGAACGGGAGGCTACACCTTC; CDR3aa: CASEGQGGTGGYTF
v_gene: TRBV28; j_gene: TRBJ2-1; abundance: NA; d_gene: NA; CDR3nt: TGTGCCAGCAGTTTATGGGACAATGAGCAGTTCTTC; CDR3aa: CASSLWDNEQFF
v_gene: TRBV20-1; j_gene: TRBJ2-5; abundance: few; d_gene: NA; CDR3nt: TGCAGTGCTAGTGGGCCGGGACATGGGGAGACCCAGTACTTC; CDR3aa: CSASGPGHGETQYF
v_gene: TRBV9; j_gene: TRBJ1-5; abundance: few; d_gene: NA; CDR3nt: TGTGCCAGCAGCGTGGAGGGACCAGGGCCCGGGCGGAATCAGCCCCAGCATTTT; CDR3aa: CASSVEGPGPGRNQPQHF
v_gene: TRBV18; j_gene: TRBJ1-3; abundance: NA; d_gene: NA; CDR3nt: TGTGCCAGCTCGCCGGGACGCACTGGAAACACCATATATTTT; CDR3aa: CASSPGRTGNTIYF
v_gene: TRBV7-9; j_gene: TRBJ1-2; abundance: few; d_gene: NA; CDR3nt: TGTGCCAGCAGCTTGGCCCAGGCAAACTATGGCTACACCTTC; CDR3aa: CASSLAQANYGYTF
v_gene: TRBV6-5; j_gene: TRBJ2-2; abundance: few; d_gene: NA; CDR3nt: TGTGCCAGCAGTTACTCGAGGGGGAACACCGGGGAGCTGTTTTTT; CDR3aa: CASSYSRGNTGELFF
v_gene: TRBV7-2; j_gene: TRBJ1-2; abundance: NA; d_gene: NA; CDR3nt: TGTGCCAGCAGCCCTTTGGGGGGGTTCGGGGCTAACTATGGCTACACCTTC; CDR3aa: CASSPLGGFGANYGYTF